These T cell receptor beta chains were read from a single sample in a study of cytomegalovirus exposure and HLA in healthy donors. This table comes from immunoSEQ multiplex PCR, and its TCRdb copy is limited to in-frame clones, with some not included. The sample's table shows 150,000 to 200,000 clones. The sequencing input was PBMCs. The receptors stem from a woman aged 60 to 75 in good health and CMV-seronegative. Both conserved end residues are part of each CDR3. The order of the fields is D gene, J gene, V gene, CDR3 length, CDR3 protein, CDR3 DNA. The D gene is left open where the match is weak.

NA | TRBJ1-5 | TRBV7-8 | 14 | CASSRGTVNQPQHF | TGTGCCAGCAGCCGCGGGACCGTCAATCAGCCCCAGCATTTT
TRBD1 | TRBJ1-3 | TRBV7-6 | 15 | CASSFDMDRENTIYF | TGTGCCAGCAGCTTCGACATGGACAGGGAAAACACCATATATTTT
NA | TRBJ2-7 | TRBV7-9 | 14 | CASSLQGNSYEQYF | TGTGCCAGCAGCTTACAGGGCAATTCCTACGAGCAGTACTTC
NA | TRBJ1-1 | TRBV19 | 17 | CASSIGRTWESGIEAFF | TGTGCCAGTAGTATAGGTAGGACTTGGGAATCAGGAATTGAAGCTTTCTTT
TRBD1 | TRBJ2-2 | TRBV5-1 | 17 | CASSLAGGVRDTGELFF | TGCGCCAGCAGCTTGGCAGGGGGCGTGAGAGACACCGGGGAGCTGTTTTTT
NA | TRBJ1-4 | TRBV2 | 15 | CASGGENRENEKLFF | TGTGCCTCGGGTGGGGAGAACAGGGAAAATGAAAAACTGTTTTTT
NA | TRBJ1-1 | TRBV15 | 14 | CATSREGAVAEAFF | TGTGCCACCAGCAGAGAGGGGGCGGTGGCTGAAGCTTTCTTT
TRBD2 | TRBJ2-2 | TRBV25-1 | 15 | CASKMGGVSTGELFF | TGTGCCAGCAAAATGGGAGGGGTGAGCACCGGGGAGCTGTTTTTT
TRBD1 | TRBJ1-2 | TRBV7-2 | 15 | CASSLQGNNYYGYTF | TGTGCCAGCAGTTTACAGGGGAACAACTACTATGGCTACACCTTC
TRBD1 | TRBJ1-3 | TRBV6-5 | 16 | CASSYNTDRGRNTIYF | TGTGCCAGCAGTTACAACACGGACAGGGGGCGAAACACCATATATTTT
NA | TRBJ1-5 | TRBV6-4 | 13 | CASSAYANQPQHF | TGTGCCAGCAGTGCATATGCGAATCAGCCCCAGCATTTT
TRBD1 | TRBJ2-2 | TRBV19 | 14 | CASRGQGNTGELFF | TGTGCCAGTAGGGGACAGGGGAACACCGGGGAGCTGTTTTTT
TRBD1 | TRBJ2-3 | TRBV6-1 | 14 | CASSVLQGADTQYF | TGTGCCAGCAGCGTGTTACAGGGGGCGGATACGCAGTATTTT
NA | TRBJ1-4 | TRBV15 | 15 | CATSRRGFGNEKLFF | TGTGCCACCAGCAGAAGGGGATTCGGTAATGAAAAACTGTTTTTT
NA | TRBJ2-7 | TRBV2 | 12 | CASSPRGYEQYF | TGTGCCAGCAGCCCACGGGGCTACGAGCAGTACTTC
NA | TRBJ2-2 | TRBV7-9 | 17 | CASPPREQTWNTGELFF | TGTGCCAGCCCTCCCAGGGAACAAACCTGGAACACCGGGGAGCTGTTTTTT
NA | TRBJ1-2 | TRBV29-1 | 13 | CSVVVGRGYGYTF | TGCAGCGTTGTAGTAGGGCGGGGCTATGGCTACACCTTC